The source of this T cell receptor (beta chain) is a study of blood T cell dynamics during melanoma immunotherapy. Whole-study context: Metastatic melanoma patients received first-line pembrolizumab or nivolumab plus ipilimumab.

The protocol was immunoSEQ multiplex PCR, while the TCRdb copy is restricted to in-frame clones and leaves out a portion. The sample lists tens of thousands of clones; over 70% were seen once. Sample time point: week 3, after first cycle of checkpoint inhibitor. Response was assessed by RECIST 1.1 at 12 weeks, except a couple of rapid progressors. Germline V gives CDR1 LNHDA, CDR2 SQIVND (reference sequence). J gave up 7 bases and V 5 bases, and 7 bases lay outside the gene matches. This CDR3 region has 14 residues. The TCR originated in a human donor with melanoma. The chain combines TRBV19 with TRBJ1-1, with TRBD1 matching over 10 bases. The input for sequencing was blood, taken from a patient treated with checkpoint blockade. The CDR3 DNA follows: TGTGCCAGTAGTCCCTCGGACAGGGGGTTTGAAGCTTTCTTT. Translation gives CASSPSDRGFEAFF.